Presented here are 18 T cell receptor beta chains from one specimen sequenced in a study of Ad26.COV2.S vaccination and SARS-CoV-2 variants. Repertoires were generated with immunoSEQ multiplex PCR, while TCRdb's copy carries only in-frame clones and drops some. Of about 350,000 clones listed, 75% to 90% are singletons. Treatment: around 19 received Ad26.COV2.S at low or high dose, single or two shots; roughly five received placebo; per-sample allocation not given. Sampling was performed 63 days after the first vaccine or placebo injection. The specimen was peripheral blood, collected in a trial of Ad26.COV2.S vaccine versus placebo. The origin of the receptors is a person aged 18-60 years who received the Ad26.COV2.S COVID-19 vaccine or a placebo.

CDR3 residues: CASSLGQDPYEQYF. In DNA form, the CDR3 reads TGTGCCAGTAGTCTGGGACAGGACCCCTACGAGCAGTACTTC. The V call is TRBV19, the J call TRBJ2-7, with TRBD1 matching over 8 bases. This CDR3 comprises 14 residues. Per the germline V gene, CDR1 is LNHDA and CDR2 is SQIVND (reference sequence). J lost 2 bases, V lost 5 bases, and 5 bases had no gene match.

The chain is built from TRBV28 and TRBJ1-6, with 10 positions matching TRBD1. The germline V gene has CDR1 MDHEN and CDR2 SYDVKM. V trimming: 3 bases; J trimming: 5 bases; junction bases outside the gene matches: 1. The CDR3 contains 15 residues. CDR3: CASSFDRGHNSPLHF. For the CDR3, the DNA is TGTGCCAGCAGTTTTGACAGGGGGCATAATTCACCCCTCCACTTT.

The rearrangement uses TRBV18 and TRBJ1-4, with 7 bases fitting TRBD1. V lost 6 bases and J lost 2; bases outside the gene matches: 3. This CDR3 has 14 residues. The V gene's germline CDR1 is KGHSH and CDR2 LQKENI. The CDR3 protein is CASSLQGTNEKLFF. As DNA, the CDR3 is TGTGCCAGCTCGCTACAGGGGACTAATGAAAAACTGTTTTTT.

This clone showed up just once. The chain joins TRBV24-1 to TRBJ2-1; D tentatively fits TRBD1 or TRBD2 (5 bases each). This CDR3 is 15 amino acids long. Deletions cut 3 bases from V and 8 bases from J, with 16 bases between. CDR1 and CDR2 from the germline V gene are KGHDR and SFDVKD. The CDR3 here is CATSDHRDARDEQFF. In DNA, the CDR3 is TGTGCCACCAGTGATCACCGGGACGCTCGGGATGAGCAGTTCTTC.

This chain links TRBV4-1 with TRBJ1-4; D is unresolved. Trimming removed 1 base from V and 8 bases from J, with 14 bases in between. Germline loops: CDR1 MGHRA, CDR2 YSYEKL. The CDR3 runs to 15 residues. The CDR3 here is CASSQVGVLREKLFF. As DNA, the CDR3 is TGCGCCAGCAGCCAAGTCGGGGTTTTGCGCGAAAAACTGTTTTTT.

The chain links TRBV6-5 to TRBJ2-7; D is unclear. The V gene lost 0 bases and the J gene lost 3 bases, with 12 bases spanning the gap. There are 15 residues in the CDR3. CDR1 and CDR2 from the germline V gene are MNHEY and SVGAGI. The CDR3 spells CASSYSADQIYEQYF. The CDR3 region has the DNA TGTGCCAGCAGTTACTCGGCGGATCAAATCTACGAGCAGTACTTC.

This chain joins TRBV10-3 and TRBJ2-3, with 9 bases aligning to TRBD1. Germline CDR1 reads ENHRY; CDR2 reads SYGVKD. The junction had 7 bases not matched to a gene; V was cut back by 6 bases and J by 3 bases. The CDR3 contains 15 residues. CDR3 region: CAISPQGAGTDTQYF. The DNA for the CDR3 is TGTGCCATCAGCCCACAGGGGGCAGGGACAGATACGCAGTATTTT.

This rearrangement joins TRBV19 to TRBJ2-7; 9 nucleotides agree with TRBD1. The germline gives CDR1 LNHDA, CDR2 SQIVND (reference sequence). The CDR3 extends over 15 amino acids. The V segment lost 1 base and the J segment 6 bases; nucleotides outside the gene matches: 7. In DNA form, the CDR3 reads TGTGCCAGTAGTATAGGGGACAGGGCGCTGGGCGAGCAGTACTTC. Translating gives CASSIGDRALGEQYF.

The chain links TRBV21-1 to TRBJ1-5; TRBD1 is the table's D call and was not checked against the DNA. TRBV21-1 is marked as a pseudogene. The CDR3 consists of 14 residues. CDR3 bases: TGTGCCAGCTCCCCGGACAGGGGTGGCCAGCCCCAGCATTTT. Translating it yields CASSPDRGGQPQHF.

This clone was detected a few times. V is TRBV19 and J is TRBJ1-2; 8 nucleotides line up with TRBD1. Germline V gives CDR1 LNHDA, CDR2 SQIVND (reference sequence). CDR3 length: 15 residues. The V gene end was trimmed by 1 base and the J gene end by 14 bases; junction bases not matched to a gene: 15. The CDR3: CASSIGTTGADFFTF. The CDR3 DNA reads TGTGCCAGTAGTATAGGAACGACAGGGGCCGACTTTTTTACCTTC. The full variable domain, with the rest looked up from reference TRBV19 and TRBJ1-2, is DGGITQSPKYLFRKEGQNVTLSCEQNLNHDAMYWYRQDPGQGLRLIYYSQIVNDFQKGDIAEGYSVSREKKESFPLTVTSAQKNPTAFYLCASSIGTTGADFFTFGSGTRLTVV.

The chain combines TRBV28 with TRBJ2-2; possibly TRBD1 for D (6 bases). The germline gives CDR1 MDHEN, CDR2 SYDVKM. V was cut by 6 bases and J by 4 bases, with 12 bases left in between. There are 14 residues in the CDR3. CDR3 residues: CASSPGARTGELFF. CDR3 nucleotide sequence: TGTGCCAGCAGCCCAGGGGCTCGCACCGGGGAGCTGTTTTTT.

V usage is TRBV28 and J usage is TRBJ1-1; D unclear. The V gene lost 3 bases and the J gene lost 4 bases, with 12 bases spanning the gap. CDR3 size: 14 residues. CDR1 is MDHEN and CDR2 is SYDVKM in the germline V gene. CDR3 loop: CASSFEDGTTEAFF. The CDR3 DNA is TGTGCCAGCAGTTTTGAGGATGGAACCACTGAAGCTTTCTTT.

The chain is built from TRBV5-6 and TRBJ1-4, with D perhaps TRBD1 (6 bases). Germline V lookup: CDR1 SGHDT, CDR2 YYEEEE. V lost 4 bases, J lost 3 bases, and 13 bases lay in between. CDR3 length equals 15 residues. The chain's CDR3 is CASSAGQRPNEKLFF. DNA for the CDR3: TGTGCCAGCAGCGCCGGACAGCGGCCTAATGAAAAACTGTTTTTT.

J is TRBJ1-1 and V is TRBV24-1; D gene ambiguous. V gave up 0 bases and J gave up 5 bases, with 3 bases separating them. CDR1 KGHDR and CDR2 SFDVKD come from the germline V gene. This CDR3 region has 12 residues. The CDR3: CATSDLSTEAFF. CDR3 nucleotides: TGTGCCACCAGTGATTTGAGTACTGAAGCTTTCTTT.

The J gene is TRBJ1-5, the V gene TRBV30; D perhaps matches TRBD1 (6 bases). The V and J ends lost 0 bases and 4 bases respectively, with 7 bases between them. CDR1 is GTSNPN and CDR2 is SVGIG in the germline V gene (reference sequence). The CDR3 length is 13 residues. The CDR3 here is CAWSVTGNQPQHF. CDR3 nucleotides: TGTGCCTGGAGTGTAACAGGGAATCAGCCCCAGCATTTT.

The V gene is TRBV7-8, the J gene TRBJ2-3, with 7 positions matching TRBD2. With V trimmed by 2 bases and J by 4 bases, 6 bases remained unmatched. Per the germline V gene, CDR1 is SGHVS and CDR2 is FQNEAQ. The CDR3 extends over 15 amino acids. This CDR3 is CASSLREGAADTQYF. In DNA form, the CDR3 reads TGTGCCAGCAGCTTAAGGGAGGGCGCCGCAGATACGCAGTATTTT.

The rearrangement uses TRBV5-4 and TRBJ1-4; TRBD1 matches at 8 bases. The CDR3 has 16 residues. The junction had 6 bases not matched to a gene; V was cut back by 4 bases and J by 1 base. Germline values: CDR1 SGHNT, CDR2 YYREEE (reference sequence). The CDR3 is CASSDGTGQTNEKLFF. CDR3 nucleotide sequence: TGTGCCAGCAGCGATGGGACAGGACAAACTAATGAAAAACTGTTTTTT.

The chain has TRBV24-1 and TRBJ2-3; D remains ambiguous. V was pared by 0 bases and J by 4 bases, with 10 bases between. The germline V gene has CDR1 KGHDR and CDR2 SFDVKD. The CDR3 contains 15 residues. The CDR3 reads CATSDLRLDSDTQYF. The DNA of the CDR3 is TGTGCCACCAGTGATTTGCGGCTTGATTCAGATACGCAGTATTTT.